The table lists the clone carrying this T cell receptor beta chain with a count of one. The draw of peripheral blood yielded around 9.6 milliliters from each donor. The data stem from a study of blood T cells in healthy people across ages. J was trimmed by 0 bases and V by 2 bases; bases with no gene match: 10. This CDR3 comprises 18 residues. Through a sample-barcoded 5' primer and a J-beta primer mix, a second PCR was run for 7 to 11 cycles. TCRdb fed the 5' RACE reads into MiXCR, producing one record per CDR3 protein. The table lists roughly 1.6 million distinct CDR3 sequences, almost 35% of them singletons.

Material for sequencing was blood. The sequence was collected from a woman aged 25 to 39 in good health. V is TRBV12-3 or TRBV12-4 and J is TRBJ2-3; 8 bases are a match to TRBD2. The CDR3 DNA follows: TGTGCCAGCAGTTTACGGCGGGGGGAACGTTTGAGCACAGATACGCAGTATTTT. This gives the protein CASSLRRGERLSTDTQYF.